Here is one T cell receptor beta chain with its context. The data originate from a study of T cell changes during pregnancy in multiple sclerosis. The data were produced by immunoSEQ multiplex PCR, yet TCRdb's version contains in-frame clones alone and is incomplete. The sample carries about 49,000 clones, over 90% recorded once. The CDR3 length is 13 residues. Germline CDR1 reads GTSNPN; CDR2 reads SVGIG (reference sequence). Germline trimming cut 5 bases from V and 6 bases from J; bases unmatched to any gene: 5. Sequencing used peripheral blood, obtained after pregnancy. This chain links TRBV30 with TRBJ1-2; 11 bases line up with TRBD1. The clonotype comes from a female donor with multiple sclerosis, enrolled in a pregnancy study. CDR3 loop: CAWDSGQGDGYTF. In DNA form, the CDR3 reads TGTGCCTGGGACTCGGGACAGGGGGATGGCTACACCTTC. Filled out from reference TRBV30 and TRBJ1-2, the complete variable domain reads SQTIHQWPATLVQPVGSPLSLECTVEGTSNPNLYWYRQAAGRGLQLLFYSVGIGQISSEVPQNLSASRPQDRQFILSSKKLLLSDSGFYLCAWDSGQGDGYTFGSGTRLTVV.